This T cell receptor (beta chain) is from a study of shared clonotypes between healthy human individuals (dated by TCRdb to 2019 to 2021). Looking at the study overall: Three men and a couple of women, aged 18 to 49 years, made up the cohort. For each donor, three plates each were used for CD4 naive and CD4 memory, two plates were used for CD8 naive, and one plate was used for CD8 memory. Blood TCR repertoires of five healthy adults were deeply sequenced to estimate repertoire size and the extent of clonotype sharing between individuals. Libraries were prepared and TCR repertoires were sequenced by different laboratories using diverse techniques, in order to increase sequencing depth and limit assay-specific biases. Per donor, leukapheresis produced somewhere between about 0.9 and 9 billion PBMCs. Overall study outcomes, separate from this receptor: Higher generation probabilities were observed for clonotypes shared by all four sorted-subset donors than for non-shared clonotypes. About 5% of naive CD4, 3.5% of naive CD8, roughly 2.5% of memory CD4, and about 0.4% of memory CD8 clonotypes were shared across a few donors. The genetic and exposure-history diversity represented was limited by the small number of donors. Naive subsets generally had larger estimated clonotype richness than memory subsets. Even with the large sequencing depth, rarefaction of the sorted-subset datasets indicated that sequencing was incomplete. Pairwise subsampling indicated that sequencing depth was expected to affect the degree of clonotype sharing among donors. Only blood was sampled, and tissue TCR repertoires likely differ from those in blood.

Using the deep immunoSEQ assay, multiplex PCR amplified TCR CDR3 regions from genomic DNA. Extracted genomic DNA from each cell subset was distributed evenly across all wells of several immunoSEQ 96-well plates, and each plate was treated as a replicate. For sorted subsets, around 200 ng genomic DNA, equal to 25,000 to 35,000 T cell genomes, was loaded into each replicate PCR. The purified libraries were quantified using a Qubit 3.0 fluorometer, sized with a Bioanalyzer 2100, and then quantified again using the KAPA Library Quantification kit. Every immunoSEQ 96-well plate was sequenced on a dedicated single-read 150-cycle Illumina NextSeq 550 flow cell. The study's own analysis went as follows. Because only junctional sequences without quality scores were contained in the immunoSEQ output, filtering matching that applied to full-length reads could not be performed. To assign V/J genes and CDR3, sequences were annotated using PyIR, a Python wrapper for IgBLAST v1.9, with IMGT germline references. Reads with weak V/J assignments (E-value above 1e-6), missing CDR3, stop codons, out-of-frame junctions, or ambiguous translated residues were removed. V3J clonotypes were defined as sequences sharing an identical inferred V gene, J gene, and CDR3 amino acid sequence. The percentage overlap between two repertoires was calculated by dividing the number of shared unique clonotypes by the size of the smaller repertoire. Three approaches were used to assess repertoire richness: RTK rarefaction, the Chao1 estimator, and Recon v2.1 estimates of unobserved clonotypes. Generation probabilities for all TCRbeta clonotypes obtained by the gDNA method from a handful of donors were computed using OLGA. TCRdb retrieved this table from immuneACCESS and kept in-frame rearrangements only. Not all clones are present; in checked studies, unresolved V genes account for under half, and no reason is known for the remainder. That table furnishes V, J and clone size, whereas the DNA furnished D and trimming. The sample records about 120,000 clones, 65% to 75% of which are singletons. The ten top clones hold roughly 25% of the sample.

Germline trimming amounts to 9 bases on V and 4 bases on J, with 10 as the count of junction bases outside the gene matches. The CDR3 holds 14 amino acids from the cysteine to the phenylalanine. Left in the record is the CDR3 DNA by itself, 42 bases read in frame from the first base. Via the germline V gene, CDR1 is MGHDK and CDR2 SYGVNS. The donors were healthy, HIV-negative adults who had no recently reported acute infections or vaccinations. Only Caucasian adults living in Nashville, Tennessee, USA were represented among the donors. The CD8 memory samples were a combination of magnetically selected CD45RO+ cells and CCR7-negative CD45RA+ effector memory (TemRA) cells. Blood was collected by leukapheresis, and PBMCs were isolated by Ficoll-Histopaque density gradient centrifugation and then cryopreserved in liquid nitrogen vapor phase. Analytical flow cytometry was used to check the purity and quantity of every magnetically sorted T cell population. Each sorted fraction had its genomic DNA isolated and then quantified by UV absorbance on a Nanodrop 2000c.

To note about this clone: Its antigen has not been determined. Base-call qualities are not available, and no considerably larger clone is one nucleotide away.

The TCR was taken from a woman in her 30s in good health. Sequencing was done on a sample of memory CD8+ T cells sorted from blood. The cell subset or site label corresponds to: CD45RO+ cells pooled with CCR7-negative TemRA cells. The receptor chain draws on TRBV25-1 and TRBJ2-3, with 7 bases aligning to TRBD2. The DNA reads as follows: TGTGCCAGTACCGACAGCCGGGGGGCAGATACGCAGTATTTT. It encodes CASTDSRGADTQYF.